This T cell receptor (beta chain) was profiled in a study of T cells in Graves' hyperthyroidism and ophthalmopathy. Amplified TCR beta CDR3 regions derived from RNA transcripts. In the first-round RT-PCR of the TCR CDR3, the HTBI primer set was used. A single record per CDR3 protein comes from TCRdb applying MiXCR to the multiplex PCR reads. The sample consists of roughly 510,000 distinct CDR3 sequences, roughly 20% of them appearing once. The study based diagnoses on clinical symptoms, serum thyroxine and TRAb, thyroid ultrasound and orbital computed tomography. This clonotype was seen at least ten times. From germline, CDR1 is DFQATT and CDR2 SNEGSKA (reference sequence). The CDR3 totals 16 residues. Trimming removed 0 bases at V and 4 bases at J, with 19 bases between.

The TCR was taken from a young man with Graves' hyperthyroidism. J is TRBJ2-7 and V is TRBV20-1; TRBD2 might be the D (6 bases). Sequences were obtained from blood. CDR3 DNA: TGCAGTGCTAGAGATAGGGACCGGGGGAGTCCGTACGAGCAGTACTTC. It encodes CSARDRDRGSPYEQYF.